This T cell receptor (beta chain) was identified in a study of blood T cell repertoires in COVID-19. Generated by immunoSEQ multiplex PCR, the TCRdb table keeps only in-frame clones and is missing some. Among some 340,000 clones listed, roughly four fifths were seen once. This CDR3 is 16 amino acids long. The germline gives CDR1 MNHEY, CDR2 SVGEGT. The J segment lost 4 bases and the V segment lost 2 bases, leaving 11 bases of the junction unmatched. Sequenced input: PBMCs or T cells enriched from blood (not recorded which). The gene calls are TRBV6-2 or TRBV6-3 and TRBJ2-7, with 7 bases fitting TRBD2. The TCR sequence derives from a woman in her 50s who had recovered from COVID-19. The DNA of the CDR3 is TGTGCCAGCAGTTACGGCGCAGGGCGGGGGATTTACGAGCAGTACTTC. This encodes CASSYGAGRGIYEQYF.